A single sample is the source of the 25 T cell receptor beta chains below, sequenced in a study of neoadjuvant anti-PD-1 for oral cavity cancer. The method was immunoSEQ multiplex PCR; TCRdb's version includes in-frame clones alone and lacks a portion of them. The profile shows 72,000 or so clones, 80% to 90% of them singletons. The sample in question was PBMCs, obtained before nivolumab (anti-PD-1) treatment. Source of these receptors: a person between 35 and 79 years old with oral cavity squamous cell carcinoma.

V and J are TRBV15 and TRBJ1-1, with D tentatively TRBD1 (5 bases). Germline V gene sequence: CDR1 LNHNV, CDR2 YYDKDF (reference sequence). This CDR3 comprises 12 residues. The V end was cut by 7 bases, the J end by 8 bases, with 14 bases between. This CDR3 reads CATMARGGEAFF. The CDR3 DNA is TGTGCCACCATGGCCCGGGGGGGAGAAGCTTTCTTT.

Here the CDR3 reads CASSLQGVKNEKLFF. In nucleotides, the CDR3 is TGTGCCAGCAGTCTCCAAGGCGTTAAGAATGAAAAACTGTTTTTT. The chain combines TRBV28 with TRBJ1-4; unclear D gene. The CDR3 extends over 15 amino acids. Trimming took off 5 bases at V and 5 bases at J, with 15 bases between the two ends. Germline CDR1 and CDR2: MDHEN and SYDVKM.

This clone was detected only a few times. The chain is built from TRBV5-5 and TRBJ1-5, with no clear D. The germline V gene has CDR1 SGHKS and CDR2 YYEKEE (reference sequence). The V gene lost 8 bases and the J gene lost 5 bases, with 20 bases spanning the gap. The CDR3 has 15 residues. The CDR3 is CASHTTPTDYQPQHF. CDR3 in DNA: TGTGCCAGTCATACCACCCCCACAGATTATCAGCCCCAGCATTTT. Using reference TRBV5-5 and TRBJ1-5 for the parts outside the CDR3, the full variable domain is DAGVTQSPTHLIKTRGQQVTLRCSPISGHKSVSWYQQVLGQGPQFIFQYYEKEERGRGNFPDRFSARQFPNYSSELNVNALLLGDSALYLCASHTTPTDYQPQHFGDGTRLSIL.

The chain couples TRBV21-1 to TRBJ2-5. TRBV21-1 is flagged as a pseudogene. The CDR3 length is 17 residues. The CDR3 bases are TGTGCCAGCAGCAAAGTTGATAATAGGCTATTCCAAGAGACCCAGTACTTC. It specifies CASSKVDNRLFQETQYF.

This chain links TRBV5-1 with TRBJ2-3; D may be TRBD1 (5 bases). The CDR3 has 14 residues. Germline V CDR1 and CDR2: SGHRS, YFSETQ. The V and J ends lost 4 bases and 0 bases respectively, with 9 bases between them. The CDR3 bases are TGCGCCAGCAGCCCGGACAAGAGCACAGATACGCAGTATTTT. The encoded protein is CASSPDKSTDTQYF.

This clone came up a few times. The chain uses TRBV9 and TRBJ1-1; 10 bases match TRBD1. Germline V gene data show CDR1 as SGDLS and CDR2 as YYNGEE. V lost 0 bases, J lost 4 bases, and 0 bases stayed unmatched. There are 14 residues in the CDR3. The CDR3 DNA reads TGTGCCAGCAGCGTAGGGACAGGGGGCACTGAAGCTTTCTTT. This sequence encodes CASSVGTGGTEAFF.

The rearrangement links TRBV11-2 to TRBJ1-1, with D possibly TRBD1 on 6 matching bases. This CDR3 spans 14 amino acids. Trimming removed 4 bases at V and 4 bases at J, with 13 bases between. CDR1 and CDR2 (germline): SGHAT, FQNNGV. The CDR3 is CASSSNRVPTEAFF. The DNA for the CDR3 is TGTGCCAGCAGCTCGAACAGGGTACCCACTGAAGCTTTCTTT.

V usage is TRBV30 and J usage is TRBJ1-4; D gene ambiguous. The CDR3 sequence is 17 residues long. V was shortened by 2 bases and J by 0 bases, with 16 bases between the two germline ends. Germline assignment: CDR1 GTSNPN and CDR2 SVGIG (reference sequence). CDR3 loop: CAWSTPDVYATNEKLFF. The CDR3 DNA sequence: TGTGCCTGGAGTACCCCGGACGTATATGCAACTAATGAAAAACTGTTTTTT.

The chain recombines TRBV6-5 with TRBJ2-7, with 8 bases matching TRBD1. V dropped 8 bases and J dropped 5; count of bases not matched to a gene: 11. This CDR3 is built from 14 residues. Germline assignment: CDR1 MNHEY and CDR2 SVGAGI. For the CDR3, the DNA is TGTGCCAGCTGCACCCGGACAGGGTCCCACGAGCAGTACTTC. It yields the protein CASCTRTGSHEQYF.

About this clone: The sample has other DNA sequences that encode this CDR3 too. The chain employs TRBV5-6 and TRBJ2-3; 7 bases map to TRBD1. CDR1 SGHDT and CDR2 YYEEEE come from the germline V gene. V was pared by 0 bases and J by 1 base, with 5 bases of the junction left unmatched. The CDR3 is 16 amino acids. The CDR3 protein is CASSLDSGTGTDTQYF. The DNA for the CDR3 is TGTGCCAGCAGCTTGGATTCCGGGACAGGCACAGATACGCAGTATTTT.

The gene calls are TRBV13 and TRBJ1-4; the D is unclear. The CDR3 sequence is 16 residues long. V gave up 2 bases and J gave up 0 bases, with 10 bases separating them. Per the germline V gene, CDR1 is PRHDT and CDR2 is FYEKMQ (reference sequence). The CDR3 protein is CASSLTRGATNEKLFF. As DNA, the CDR3 is TGTGCCAGCAGCTTAACGAGAGGTGCAACTAATGAAAAACTGTTTTTT.

The chain couples TRBV5-6 to TRBJ1-3, with a weak D call TRBD1 (6 bases). V shed 4 bases and J shed 4 bases, with 12 bases lying between them. Germline V gives CDR1 SGHDT, CDR2 YYEEEE. The CDR3 is 14 amino acids. CDR3 coding DNA: TGTGCCAGCAGCGGAACAGGGCAGGGAAACACCATATATTTT. Protein product: CASSGTGQGNTIYF. Filled out from reference TRBV5-6 and TRBJ1-3, the complete variable domain reads DAGVTQSPTHLIKTRGQQVTLRCSPKSGHDTVSWYQQALGQGPQFIFQYYEEEERQRGNFPDRFSGHQFPNYSSELNVNALLLGDSALYLCASSGTGQGNTIYFGEGSWLTVV.

This clone showed up just once. The rearrangement uses TRBV27 and TRBJ2-7; the match to TRBD1 covers 11 bases. The CDR3 has 15 residues. Per germline, CDR1 MNHEY and CDR2 SMNVEV (reference sequence). The trim removed 10 bases at V and 6 bases at J, leaving 14 bases unmatched. The CDR3: CATSAGGQGAREQYF. CDR3 DNA: TGTGCCACCTCCGCCGGTGGACAGGGGGCGCGCGAGCAGTACTTC.

The CDR3 nucleotides read TGTGCTAGTGGTTTGGTAGGGGGACTGATCTATGGCTACACCTTC. It translates to CASGLVGGLIYGYTF. The chain joins TRBV12-5 to TRBJ1-2; maybe TRBD1 (6 bases). The CDR3 runs 15 residues. Germline assignment: CDR1 LGHNT and CDR2 FRNRAP. Deletions cut 0 bases from V and 4 bases from J, with 12 bases between. The whole variable domain, filled in from reference TRBV12-5 and TRBJ1-2, reads DARVTQTPRHKVTEMGQEVTMRCQPILGHNTVFWYRQTMMQGLELLAYFRNRAPLDDSGMPKDRFSAEMPDATLATLKIQPSEPRDSAVYFCASGLVGGLIYGYTFGSGTRLTVV.

The chain couples TRBV6-5 to TRBJ2-7; 9 bases agree with TRBD1. The CDR3 covers 16 residues. Germline trimming cut 4 bases from V and 6 bases from J; bases unmatched to any gene: 13. CDR1 and CDR2 (germline): MNHEY, SVGAGI. The CDR3 loop is CASSSQYGTGHLEQYF. The DNA for the CDR3 is TGTGCCAGCAGTTCCCAATATGGGACAGGGCACCTCGAGCAGTACTTC.

The chain recombines TRBV13 with TRBJ1-4; possibly TRBD1 for D (5 bases). V was cut by 5 bases and J by 7 bases, with 14 bases left in between. This CDR3 has 14 amino acids. Germline CDR1 PRHDT, CDR2 FYEKMQ (reference sequence). CDR3 loop: CASSLQGSGEKLFF. The DNA of the CDR3 is TGTGCCAGCAGCCTCCAGGGAAGCGGTGAAAAACTGTTTTTT.

The chain couples TRBV6-5 to TRBJ2-2; possibly TRBD1 for D (5 bases). The CDR3 contains 14 residues. Germline loops: CDR1 MNHEY, CDR2 SVGAGI. V lost 2 bases to trimming and J lost 3 bases, with 7 bases between them. The CDR3 loop reads CASSYGHHTGELFF. The CDR3 nucleotides are TGTGCCAGCAGTTACGGACACCACACCGGGGAGCTGTTTTTT.

This clone was observed a handful of times. The rearrangement links TRBV9 to TRBJ1-1; possible D gene TRBD1, 6 bases. The V end was cut by 0 bases, the J end by 0 bases, with 12 bases between. CDR3 length: 16 residues. In germline, CDR1 is SGDLS, CDR2 YYNGEE. The CDR3 region has the DNA TGTGCCAGCAGCGTAGAGGGACAACTAATGAACACTGAAGCTTTCTTT. This gives the protein CASSVEGQLMNTEAFF.

CDR3 in amino acids: CASSLLQGNTIYF. In DNA, the CDR3 is TGTGCCAGCAGTCTCCTCCAGGGAAACACCATATATTTT. The chain recombines TRBV28 with TRBJ1-3; D is ambiguous. Germline values: CDR1 MDHEN, CDR2 SYDVKM. V lost 5 bases and J lost 4, with 9 bases in between. CDR3 size: 13 residues.

This sequence joins TRBV30 and TRBJ2-7; the D gene is possibly TRBD2 (6 bases). The germline V gene encodes CDR1 GTSNPN and CDR2 SVGIG (reference sequence). V was trimmed by 3 bases and J by 5 bases, leaving 17 bases between them. CDR3 length: 14 amino acids. The CDR3 DNA follows: TGTGCCTGGAGCTCGTGGGCAGGGAGGCACGAGCAGTACTTC. Translating it yields CAWSSWAGRHEQYF.

The chain's CDR3 is CPQGNHEQYF. CDR3 nucleotides: TGTCCTCAGGGGAACCACGAGCAGTACTTC. The chain has TRBV14 and TRBJ2-7; TRBD1 might be the D (6 bases). The CDR3 has 10 residues. Per the germline V gene, CDR1 is SGHDN and CDR2 is FVKESK.

J is TRBJ1-2 and V is TRBV12-5, with D maybe TRBD1 (6 bases). V lost 4 bases to trimming and J lost 1 base, with 13 bases between them. The CDR3 is 15 amino acids. Germline V lookup: CDR1 LGHNT, CDR2 FRNRAP. The CDR3 loop is CASGSWGHFNYGYTF. The CDR3 coding sequence is TGTGCTAGTGGTTCTTGGGGGCATTTTAACTATGGCTACACCTTC.

The chain employs TRBV9 and TRBJ2-1, with TRBD2 identical over 11 bases. CDR3 length: 16 amino acids. CDR1 is SGDLS, CDR2 YYNGEE, per germline. Trimming at V came to 4 bases and at J to 4 bases, leaving 7 bases not matched to a gene. The DNA of the CDR3 is TGTGCCAGCAGCCCACAGACTAGCGGGGATTACAATGAGCAGTTCTTC. Translation: CASSPQTSGDYNEQFF. The full variable domain, completed using reference TRBV9 and TRBJ2-1, is DSGVTQTPKHLITATGQRVTLRCSPRSGDLSVYWYQQSLDQGLQFLIQYYNGEERAKGNILERFSAQQFPDLHSELNLSSLELGDSALYFCASSPQTSGDYNEQFFGPGTRLTVL.

This chain links TRBV27 with TRBJ2-7; maybe TRBD1 (5 bases). The CDR3 extends over 11 amino acids. Germline assignment: CDR1 MNHEY and CDR2 SMNVEV (reference sequence). Trimming stripped 8 bases from V and 10 bases from J, with 15 bases between. The CDR3 sequence is CASQGSSEQYF. In nucleotides, the CDR3 is TGTGCCAGCCAGGGTTCGTCCGAACAGTACTTC.

The chain couples TRBV11-2 to TRBJ1-1; no firm D call. The CDR3 is 12 residues long. Germline values: CDR1 SGHAT, CDR2 FQNNGV. Trimming stripped 3 bases from V and 3 bases from J, with 5 bases between. In DNA, the CDR3 is TGTGCCAGCAGCTTCAGAGACACTGAAGCTTTCTTT. Translated: CASSFRDTEAFF.